Each of the 9 T cell receptor beta chains below was sequenced from the same sample in a study of response to subunit inactivated influenza vaccine. TCRdb redid the calling of the RT-PCR reads with MiXCR, one entry per CDR3 protein. Of around 710,000 distinct CDR3 sequences in the sample, 14% were seen once. This specimen was PBMCs from blood, taken approximately 15 days before vaccination. These receptors came from a man over 45 who received an inactivated influenza vaccine.

The sample holds one count of this clonotype. This chain joins TRBV20-1 and TRBJ1-6; D might be TRBD1 (5 bases). V was trimmed by 0 bases and J by 0 bases, leaving 12 bases between them. The CDR3 consists of 17 residues. Germline V gene sequence: CDR1 DFQATT, CDR2 SNEGSKA (reference sequence). CDR3 nucleotide sequence: TGCAGTGCTAGAGACGCAGGGTTTCTCTCCTATAATTCACCCCTCCACTTT. As protein: CSARDAGFLSYNSPLHF.

This clonotype was seen only a few times. V and J are TRBV24-1 and TRBJ2-5, with D perhaps matching TRBD1 or TRBD2 (5 bases each). The CDR3 is made up of 13 amino acids. The germline V gene encodes CDR1 KGHDR and CDR2 SFDVKD. V lost 2 bases to trimming and J lost 5 bases, with 8 bases between them. CDR3 in DNA: TGTGCCACCAGTGATTGGGGGATGGAGACCCAGTACTTC. Translated, it gives CATSDWGMETQYF.

This clonotype was observed a handful of times. J is TRBJ1-2 and V is TRBV6-5; D ambiguous. Trimming left V 4 bases short and J 4 bases short, with 10 bases between. Germline CDR1 and CDR2: MNHEY and SVGAGI. The CDR3 totals 13 residues. DNA for the CDR3: TGTGCCAGCAGTTTGGGATCCATCTATGGCTACACCTTC. It specifies CASSLGSIYGYTF.

This sequence joins TRBV14 and TRBJ1-1; D remains ambiguous. Germline-derived CDR1 and CDR2 are SGHDN and FVKESK. Deletions cut 2 bases from V and 5 bases from J, with 12 bases between. The CDR3 is 14 amino acids. The CDR3 loop reads CASSQSGSWTEAFF. The CDR3 DNA reads as TGTGCCAGCAGCCAATCGGGCAGTTGGACTGAAGCTTTCTTT.

This clonotype was seen at least ten times. The rearrangement uses TRBV5-1 and TRBJ2-1; TRBD1 is a possible D gene (7 bases). Germline V lookup: CDR1 SGHRS, CDR2 YFSETQ. This CDR3 is 15 amino acids long. V gave up 0 bases and J gave up 4 bases, with 11 bases separating them. CDR3 protein: CASSLDQGGYNEQFF. Here the CDR3 DNA reads TGCGCCAGCAGCTTGGATCAGGGGGGATACAATGAGCAGTTCTTC.

This chain joins TRBV28 and TRBJ2-7; D assignment may be TRBD1 or TRBD2 (5 bases each). Trimming removed 6 bases at V and 2 bases at J, with 17 bases between. CDR1 is MDHEN, CDR2 SYDVKM, per germline. The CDR3 covers 15 residues. The CDR3 sequence is CASSPGWGSAYEQYF. The CDR3 DNA sequence: TGTGCCAGCAGCCCCGGGTGGGGGTCTGCCTACGAGCAGTACTTC. Based on the CDR3 plus reference TRBV28 and TRBJ2-7, the full variable domain is DVKVTQSSRYLVKRTGEKVFLECVQDMDHENMFWYRQDPGLGLRLIYFSYDVKMKEKGDIPEGYSVSREKKERFSLILESASTNQTSMYLCASSPGWGSAYEQYFGPGTRLTVT.

The chain couples TRBV7-2 to TRBJ1-2; D is unclear. Between the trimmed V and J ends, which lost 5 bases and 3 bases, there was a span of 10 bases. CDR3 length equals 13 residues. CDR1 is SGHTA, CDR2 FQGNSA, per germline. CDR3 residues: CASSKTADYGYTF. Written as DNA, the CDR3 is TGTGCCAGCAGCAAGACTGCGGACTATGGCTACACCTTC.

This chain joins TRBV10-3 and TRBJ2-2; 7 nucleotides line up with TRBD1. The CDR3 spans 14 residues. CDR1 is ENHRY, CDR2 SYGVKD, per germline. V dropped 7 bases and J dropped 6; count of bases not matched to a gene: 8. The CDR3 DNA sequence: TGTGCCATCATCAGGGACAGTGGATCCGGGGAGCTGTTTTTT. Residues: CAIIRDSGSGELFF.

The V gene is TRBV5-6, the J gene TRBJ2-1, with 7 bases lining up with TRBD1. The CDR3 extends over 13 amino acids. Germline CDR1 and CDR2: SGHDT and YYEEEE. Trimming removed 3 bases from V and 8 bases from J; junction bases left unmatched: 5. CDR3 sequence: CASSSWTGHEQFF. CDR3 bases: TGTGCCAGCAGCTCGTGGACAGGCCATGAGCAGTTCTTC.